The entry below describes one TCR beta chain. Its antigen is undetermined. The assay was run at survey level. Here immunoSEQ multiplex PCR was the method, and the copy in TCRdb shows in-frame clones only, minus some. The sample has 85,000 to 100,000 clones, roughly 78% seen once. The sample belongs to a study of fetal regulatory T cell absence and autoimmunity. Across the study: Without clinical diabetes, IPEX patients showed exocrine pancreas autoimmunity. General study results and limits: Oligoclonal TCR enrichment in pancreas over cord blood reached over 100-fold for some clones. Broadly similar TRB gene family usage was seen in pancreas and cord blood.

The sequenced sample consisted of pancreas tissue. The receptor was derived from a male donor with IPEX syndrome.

CDR3 loop: CASSPESFQETQYF. For the CDR3, the DNA is TGTGCCAGCTCACCTGAGAGTTTCCAAGAGACCCAGTACTTC. V gene TRBV18 combines with J gene TRBJ2-5; D gene uncertain. Per germline, CDR1 KGHSH and CDR2 LQKENI. V lost 3 bases, J lost 1 base, and 9 bases lay in between. This CDR3 spans 14 amino acids.